Listed below are T cell receptor beta chains from one sample, sequenced in a study of shared clonotypes between healthy human individuals. TCRdb's copy holds only in-frame clones and misses some; the assay was immunoSEQ multiplex PCR. This table has about 660,000 clones, about 74% appearing once. Specimen: memory CD4+ T cells sorted from blood. The receptors derive from a woman in her thirties in good health. CDR3s include the opening cysteine and the closing phenylalanine or tryptophan. A D gene is named only where the DNA matches it firmly. Expanded clones get a size class; other rows say once, few or many, or leave the size out.

d_gene: .
v_gene: TRBV6-5
abundance: .
j_gene: TRBJ2-7
CDR3aa: CASSYGEGRGEQYF
CDR3nt: TGTGCCAGCAGTTACGGGGAAGGTCGGGGCGAGCAGTACTTC

d_gene: .
v_gene: TRBV28
abundance: .
j_gene: TRBJ1-2
CDR3aa: CASKNGHYGYTF
CDR3nt: TGTGCCAGCAAGAACGGCCACTATGGCTACACCTTC

d_gene: .
v_gene: TRBV10-2
abundance: .
j_gene: TRBJ2-7
CDR3aa: CASSERYEQYF
CDR3nt: TGCGCCAGCAGTGAGCGCTACGAGCAGTACTTC

d_gene: .
v_gene: TRBV7-2
abundance: .
j_gene: TRBJ1-2
CDR3aa: CASSLGRRYGYTF
CDR3nt: TGTGCCAGCAGCTTAGGCCGACGCTATGGCTACACCTTC

d_gene: .
v_gene: TRBV4-1
abundance: .
j_gene: TRBJ2-5
CDR3aa: CASSPSLRGGRGRAETQYF
CDR3nt: TGCGCCAGCAGCCCCTCTCTGCGGGGAGGACGGGGACGGGCGGAGACCCAGTACTTC

d_gene: .
v_gene: TRBV27
abundance: .
j_gene: TRBJ2-1
CDR3aa: CASSYRRAVGNEQFF
CDR3nt: TGTGCCAGCAGCTACCGGAGGGCCGTGGGCAATGAGCAGTTCTTC

d_gene: .
v_gene: TRBV25-1
abundance: few
j_gene: TRBJ2-7
CDR3aa: CASREGASYEQYF
CDR3nt: TGTGCCAGCAGAGAAGGGGCCTCCTACGAGCAGTACTTC

d_gene: TRBD2
v_gene: TRBV11-2
abundance: .
j_gene: TRBJ2-1
CDR3aa: CASSYPRDRWSSSGNEQFF
CDR3nt: TGTGCCAGCAGCTACCCCCGGGACCGCTGGTCGTCTAGCGGCAATGAGCAGTTCTTC

d_gene: .
v_gene: TRBV2
abundance: .
j_gene: TRBJ1-3
CDR3aa: CASSELEGSGNTIYF
CDR3nt: TGTGCCAGCAGTGAATTGGAGGGCTCTGGAAACACCATATATTTT

d_gene: TRBD1
v_gene: TRBV27
abundance: .
j_gene: TRBJ1-5
CDR3aa: CASSLFAAPTGQPQHF
CDR3nt: TGTGCCAGCAGTTTATTCGCGGCTCCGACAGGGCAGCCCCAGCATTTT

d_gene: .
v_gene: TRBV27
abundance: few
j_gene: TRBJ2-5
CDR3aa: CASSFTGRVETQYF
CDR3nt: TGTGCCAGCAGTTTCACCGGGCGCGTAGAGACCCAGTACTTC

d_gene: TRBD2
v_gene: TRBV7-9
abundance: .
j_gene: TRBJ2-7
CDR3aa: CASSSLPTSGLSYEQYF
CDR3nt: TGTGCCAGCAGCTCCCTCCCGACTAGCGGGCTCTCCTACGAGCAGTACTTC

d_gene: TRBD1
v_gene: TRBV5-5
abundance: .
j_gene: TRBJ2-7
CDR3aa: CASRLRGTGTHEQYF
CDR3nt: TGTGCCAGCAGGCTCAGGGGGACAGGGACCCACGAGCAGTACTTC

d_gene: TRBD1
v_gene: TRBV19
abundance: .
j_gene: TRBJ2-3
CDR3aa: CASRGQVDTQYF
CDR3nt: TGTGCCAGTAGGGGACAGGTGGATACGCAGTATTTT

d_gene: TRBD2
v_gene: TRBV28
abundance: .
j_gene: TRBJ2-7
CDR3aa: CASSPGLAAAYEQYF
CDR3nt: TGTGCCAGCAGCCCCGGGCTAGCGGCGGCCTACGAGCAGTACTTC

d_gene: TRBD1
v_gene: TRBV9
abundance: .
j_gene: TRBJ2-1
CDR3aa: CASSVGQGGNEQFF
CDR3nt: TGTGCCAGCAGCGTAGGACAGGGGGGTAATGAGCAGTTCTTC

d_gene: .
v_gene: TRBV5-1
abundance: .
j_gene: TRBJ2-2
CDR3aa: CASSYGTSTGELFF
CDR3nt: TGCGCCAGCAGCTACGGGACAAGCACCGGGGAGCTGTTTTTT

d_gene: TRBD1
v_gene: TRBV6-6
abundance: few
j_gene: TRBJ1-2
CDR3aa: CASRYDPTGGYGYTF
CDR3nt: TGTGCCAGCAGATATGACCCGACAGGGGGGTATGGCTACACCTTC

d_gene: .
v_gene: TRBV10-2
abundance: .
j_gene: TRBJ1-1
CDR3aa: CASSDEVRRAEAFF
CDR3nt: TGCGCCAGCAGTGACGAAGTACGACGTGCTGAAGCTTTCTTT

d_gene: TRBD2
v_gene: TRBV5-4
abundance: .
j_gene: TRBJ2-3
CDR3aa: CASSTGRTGGTQYF
CDR3nt: TGTGCCAGCAGCACGGGCCGAACGGGGGGTACGCAGTATTTT

d_gene: .
v_gene: TRBV6-4
abundance: .
j_gene: TRBJ2-3
CDR3aa: CASSELADGTDTQYF
CDR3nt: TGTGCCAGCAGTGAGCTTGCGGACGGCACAGATACGCAGTATTTT

d_gene: .
v_gene: TRBV11-3
abundance: .
j_gene: TRBJ2-5
CDR3aa: CASSLGGVTGETQYF
CDR3nt: TGTGCCAGCAGCTTAGGAGGAGTGACAGGAGAGACCCAGTACTTC

d_gene: .
v_gene: TRBV5-1
abundance: .
j_gene: TRBJ2-7
CDR3aa: CASSRTTGTEQYF
CDR3nt: TGCGCCAGCAGCAGAACCACAGGGACCGAGCAGTACTTC

d_gene: TRBD2
v_gene: TRBV7-6
abundance: once
j_gene: TRBJ2-2
CDR3aa: CASRTSGGNTGELFF
CDR3nt: TGTGCCAGCCGGACTAGCGGGGGGAACACCGGGGAGCTGTTTTTT

d_gene: TRBD2
v_gene: TRBV5-4
abundance: .
j_gene: TRBJ2-5
CDR3aa: CASSQYTSGAQETQYF
CDR3nt: TGTGCCAGCAGCCAGTACACTAGCGGGGCTCAAGAGACCCAGTACTTC

d_gene: TRBD2
v_gene: TRBV5-5
abundance: .
j_gene: TRBJ2-1
CDR3aa: CASSWGLAGGPSNEQFF
CDR3nt: TGTGCCAGCAGCTGGGGACTAGCGGGAGGCCCCAGCAATGAGCAGTTCTTC

d_gene: TRBD1
v_gene: TRBV4-1
abundance: .
j_gene: TRBJ2-1
CDR3aa: CASSRNRDRAYNEQFF
CDR3nt: TGCGCCAGCAGCCGGAACCGGGACAGGGCCTACAATGAGCAGTTCTTC

d_gene: TRBD1
v_gene: TRBV28
abundance: .
j_gene: TRBJ1-5
CDR3aa: CAYKGQGAQPQHF
CDR3nt: TGTGCCTATAAAGGACAGGGCGCCCAGCCCCAGCATTTT

d_gene: TRBD1
v_gene: TRBV27
abundance: few
j_gene: TRBJ1-1
CDR3aa: CASRPDRGWVNTEAFF
CDR3nt: TGTGCCAGCAGACCGGACAGGGGGTGGGTGAACACTGAAGCTTTCTTT

d_gene: .
v_gene: TRBV2
abundance: .
j_gene: TRBJ2-7
CDR3aa: CATLRRESSYEQYF
CDR3nt: TGTGCCACCCTCCGCAGGGAAAGCTCCTACGAGCAGTACTTC

d_gene: TRBD1
v_gene: TRBV4-2
abundance: .
j_gene: TRBJ1-1
CDR3aa: CASSPGTGGRDTEAFF
CDR3nt: TGTGCCAGCAGCCCTGGGACAGGGGGAAGAGACACTGAAGCTTTCTTT